A selection of T cell receptor beta chains follows, all from one sample in a study of post-analysis software for immune sequencing data. TCRdb re-called the PCR reads with MiXCR, one entry per CDR3 protein. The table has roughly 410,000 distinct CDR3 sequences, approximately 33% seen once. The source material was blood. The receptors come from a girl aged 10 to 17 with multiple sclerosis. Both conserved end residues are part of each CDR3.

V gene	J gene	CDR3 protein
TRBV5-1	TRBJ2-1	CASSLGQGAGNEQFF
TRBV5-1	TRBJ2-3	CASSLELAGAPSSDTQYF
TRBV6-6	TRBJ1-2	CASSTEGYGYTF
TRBV12-3/TRBV12-4	TRBJ1-5	CASSTGFNQPRHF
TRBV7-9	TRBJ2-1	CASSRLAGGRNEQFF
TRBV5-1	TRBJ2-7	CASSFGSATYEQYF
TRBV2	TRBJ2-5	CASRYEKETQYF
TRBV5-6	TRBJ1-6	CASSLETGRSSPLHF
TRBV29-1	TRBJ1-1	CSVQGARDTEAFF
TRBV6-2/TRBV6-3	TRBJ2-5	CASSYSKAVARQTQYF
TRBV10-3	TRBJ2-3	CATSWTDTQYF
TRBV29-1	TRBJ2-7	CSVQRDPTVHEQYF
TRBV7-9	TRBJ2-1	CASSFGGGDHNEQFF
TRBV24-1	TRBJ1-1	CATSAADAGNTEAFF
TRBV6-1	TRBJ2-1	CASSLRLGSGGAYEQFF
TRBV7-2	TRBJ2-3	CASSLAPAGATDTQYF
TRBV7-6	TRBJ2-5	CASSIRQGETQYF
TRBV12-3/TRBV12-4	TRBJ2-1	CASSSYIGDEQFF
TRBV7-9	TRBJ1-1	CASSPPTEMNTEAFF
TRBV14	TRBJ2-1	CASSLRAVIYNEQFF
TRBV27	TRBJ1-6	CASSSGFGSPLHF
TRBV15	TRBJ2-5	CATSTADWYQETQYF
TRBV4-1	TRBJ1-1	CASTQGGYTEAFF
TRBV4-1	TRBJ2-7	CASSQRGTGQNSYEQYF
TRBV4-3	TRBJ1-1	CASSQDRTGKNTEAFF
TRBV4-2	TRBJ2-7	CASSPGTSSYEQYF
TRBV6-7	TRBJ2-7	CASSYSGLFYEQYF
TRBV5-4	TRBJ1-1	CASSSDGRDANTEAFF
TRBV9	TRBJ2-3	CASSSTSLVDTQYF
TRBV9	TRBJ2-3	CASSEGQGESTDTQYF
TRBV7-2	TRBJ2-2	CASSHTGTATATELFF
TRBV29-1	TRBJ2-7	CSVRGTSGYEQYF
TRBV12-3/TRBV12-4	TRBJ1-2	CASSLAGESYGYTF
TRBV27	TRBJ1-1	CASSALPGTEAFF
TRBV12-3/TRBV12-4	TRBJ2-1	CASSSDRTRQFF
TRBV10-3	TRBJ1-1	CATRGPEGTEAFF
TRBV6-5	TRBJ2-1	CASSSGQGLFNEQFF
TRBV24-1	TRBJ1-2	CATSDSDRDYGYTF
TRBV25-1	TRBJ2-5	CASSEGVSGLGETQYF
TRBV6-5	TRBJ1-4	CASSYRDSEEKLFF
TRBV27	TRBJ2-3	CAGSALLGLGTDTQYF
TRBV5-1	TRBJ2-7	CASSRESSYEQYF
TRBV10-2	TRBJ1-1	CASKSDRMNTEAFF
TRBV6-1	.	CASSELRGQGRRETQYF
TRBV24-1	TRBJ1-2	CATSDWEESYTF
TRBV2	TRBJ2-5	CASSWTGPETQYF
TRBV12-3/TRBV12-4	TRBJ2-2	CASSPSTSGGAPNTGELFF
TRBV7-8	TRBJ2-3	CASSLLGGKADTQYF
TRBV5-1	TRBJ2-7	CASSPGGLGGPVGDYEQYF
TRBV5-1	TRBJ2-1	CASSLWQGRVYNEQFF
TRBV20-1	TRBJ2-7	CSARDASSYEQYF
TRBV10-1	TRBJ2-5	CASSEQRGGRVTQYF
TRBV29-1	TRBJ2-1	CSVEETSGANEQFF
TRBV29-1	TRBJ2-1	CSVEEGTGEQFF
TRBV20-1	TRBJ2-5	CSARDGGGRGETQYF